The sequence of this T cell receptor (beta chain) was determined in a study of shared clonotypes between healthy human individuals (dated by TCRdb to about 2020). In terms of the full investigation: A couple of women and a few men aged 18 to 49 years were included in the cohort. For each donor, CD4 naive and CD4 memory were each run on three plates, CD8 naive on two plates, and CD8 memory on one plate. Blood TCR repertoires of several healthy adults were deeply sequenced to estimate repertoire size and the extent of clonotype sharing between individuals. To increase sequencing depth and limit assay-specific biases, different laboratories used diverse techniques to prepare libraries and sequence TCR repertoires. Between about 0.8 and 9 billion PBMCs per donor were obtained by leukapheresis.

The paper as a whole reports these results and caveats: Pairwise subsampling led to the expectation that sequencing depth would affect the degree of clonotype sharing among donors. Sampling was restricted to blood, and TCR repertoires in tissues likely differ from the TCR repertoires found in blood. The small number of donors limited the genetic and exposure-history diversity represented. Approximately 5% of naive CD4, 3% to 4% of naive CD8, approximately 2% of memory CD4, and 0.4% of memory CD8 clonotypes were shared across a few donors. Naive subsets generally had larger estimated clonotype richness than memory subsets did. Even with the large sequencing depth, rarefaction of the sorted-subset datasets indicated that sequencing was incomplete. Compared with non-shared clonotypes, the clonotypes found in all four sorted-subset donors had higher generation probabilities.

This clone occurred once. There is no known antigen for this receptor. No base quality information exists; no much larger clone differs at one position. In the same sample, other DNA sequences code for this CDR3. CD8 naive samples were obtained by positive selection for CCR7 among CD45RO-negative cells, yielding a CD45RA+CCR7+ population from which TemRA cells were excluded. Donors were healthy HIV-negative adults with no recently reported acute infections or vaccinations. Only Caucasian adults living in Nashville, Tennessee, USA were represented among the donors. After blood collection by leukapheresis, PBMCs were isolated using Ficoll-Histopaque density gradient centrifugation and then cryopreserved in the vapor phase of liquid nitrogen. Purity and quantity of every magnetically sorted T cell population were checked by analytical flow cytometry. From each sorted fraction, genomic DNA was isolated and quantified by UV absorbance on a Nanodrop 2000c.

The trim is 6 bases for V and 3 bases for J, with a gap of 5 bases between the germline ends. The CDR1 and CDR2 encoded by the germline V gene are MDHEN and SYDVKM. From cysteine to phenylalanine, the CDR3 is 12 amino acids long. CDR3 DNA is the only sequence kept; it has 36 bases, read in frame from the first base. Using the deep immunoSEQ assay, multiplex PCR amplified TCR CDR3 regions from genomic DNA. Extracted genomic DNA from each cell subset was spread evenly across all wells of several immunoSEQ 96-well plates, with each plate serving as a replicate. For sorted subsets, approximately 200 ng of genomic DNA, equivalent to roughly 30,000 T cell genomes, went into each replicate PCR. Purified libraries were measured with a Qubit 3.0 fluorometer, size-checked on a Bioanalyzer 2100, and measured again with the KAPA Library Quantification kit. A separate single-read 150-cycle Illumina NextSeq 550 flow cell was used to sequence each immunoSEQ 96-well plate. Turning to the authors' computational methods: The immunoSEQ output contained only junctional sequences without quality scores, so filtering could not match that applied to full-length reads. Sequences were annotated with PyIR, a Python wrapper for IgBLAST v1.9, and V/J genes and CDR3 were assigned using IMGT germline references. Reads were removed for weak V/J assignments (E-value above 1e-6), missing CDR3, stop codons, out-of-frame junctions, or ambiguous translated residues. V3J clonotypes were defined by identical inferred V gene, J gene, and CDR3 amino acid sequence. The percentage overlap between two repertoires was calculated by dividing the number of shared unique clonotypes by the size of the smaller repertoire. Richness of each repertoire was evaluated using RTK rarefaction, the Chao1 estimator, and Recon v2.1 estimates of unobserved clonotypes. OLGA was used to compute generation probabilities for all TCRbeta clonotypes that the gDNA method yielded from a handful of donors. TCRdb holds this immuneACCESS table with in-frame rearrangements only. Some clones are missing; in checked studies, unresolved V genes explain under half, and the rest has no known cause. That table supplies the V and J calls and clone size; D and trimming were determined from the DNA. The sample has 660,000 or so clones on record, about 96% of them singletons. The ten biggest clones cover around 0.1% of the sample.

The rearrangement joined TRBV28 to TRBJ2-2; the D gene cannot be resolved reliably. The sequence was obtained from a woman in her 30s in good health. The source material was naive CD8+ T cells sorted from blood. The sample's cell subset or site label, decoded: CD45RA+CCR7+. In nucleotides, the sequence is TGTGCCAGCAGCTTCTACACCGGGGAGCTGTTTTTT. Its translation is CASSFYTGELFF.